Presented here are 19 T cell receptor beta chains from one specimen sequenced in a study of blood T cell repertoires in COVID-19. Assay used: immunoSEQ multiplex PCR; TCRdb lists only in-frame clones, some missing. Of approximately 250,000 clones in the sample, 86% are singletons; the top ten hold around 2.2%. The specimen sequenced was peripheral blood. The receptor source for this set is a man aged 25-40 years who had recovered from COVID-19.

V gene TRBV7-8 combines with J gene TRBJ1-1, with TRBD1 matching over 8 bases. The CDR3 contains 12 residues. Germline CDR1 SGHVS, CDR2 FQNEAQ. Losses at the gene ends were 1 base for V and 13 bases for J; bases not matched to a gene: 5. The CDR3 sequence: CASSLGTGKDFF. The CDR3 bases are TGTGCCAGCAGCTTAGGGACAGGGAAGGATTTCTTT.

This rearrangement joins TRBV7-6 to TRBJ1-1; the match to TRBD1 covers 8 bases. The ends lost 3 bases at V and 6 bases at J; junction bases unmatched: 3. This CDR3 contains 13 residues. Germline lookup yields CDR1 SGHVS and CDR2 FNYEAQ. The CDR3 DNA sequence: TGTGCCAGCAGCTTCACAGGGGGTTCTGAAGCTTTCTTT. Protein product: CASSFTGGSEAFF.

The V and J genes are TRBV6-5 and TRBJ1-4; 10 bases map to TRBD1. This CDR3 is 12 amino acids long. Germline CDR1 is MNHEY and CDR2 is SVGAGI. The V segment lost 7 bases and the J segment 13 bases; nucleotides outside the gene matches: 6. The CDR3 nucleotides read TGTGCCAGCAAGCCCTGGGACAGGGGACTGTTTTTT. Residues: CASKPWDRGLFF.

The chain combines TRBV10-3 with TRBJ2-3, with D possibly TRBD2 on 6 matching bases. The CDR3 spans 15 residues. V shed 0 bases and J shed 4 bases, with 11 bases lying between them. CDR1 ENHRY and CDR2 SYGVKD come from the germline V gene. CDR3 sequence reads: CAISESQTGADTQYF. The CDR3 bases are TGTGCCATCAGTGAGTCGCAGACGGGGGCAGATACGCAGTATTTT.

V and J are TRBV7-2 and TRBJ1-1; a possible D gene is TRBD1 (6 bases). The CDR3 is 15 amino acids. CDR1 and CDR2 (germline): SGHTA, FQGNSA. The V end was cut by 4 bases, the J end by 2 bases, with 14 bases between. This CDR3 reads CASSSRGGANTEAFF. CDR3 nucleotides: TGTGCCAGCAGCTCCCGGGGGGGGGCCAACACTGAAGCTTTCTTT.

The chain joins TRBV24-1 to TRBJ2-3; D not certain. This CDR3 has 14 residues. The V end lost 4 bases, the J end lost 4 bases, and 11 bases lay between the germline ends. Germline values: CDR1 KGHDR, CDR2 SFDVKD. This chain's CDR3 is CATSEYTVPDTQYF. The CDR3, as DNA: TGTGCCACCAGTGAGTATACAGTTCCAGATACGCAGTATTTT.

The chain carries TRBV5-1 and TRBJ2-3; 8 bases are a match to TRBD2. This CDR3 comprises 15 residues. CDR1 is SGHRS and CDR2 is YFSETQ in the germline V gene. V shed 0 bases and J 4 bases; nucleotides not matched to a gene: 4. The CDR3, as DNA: TGCGCCAGCAGCTTGGCCGCGGGGGGCGCAGATACGCAGTATTTT. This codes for CASSLAAGGADTQYF.

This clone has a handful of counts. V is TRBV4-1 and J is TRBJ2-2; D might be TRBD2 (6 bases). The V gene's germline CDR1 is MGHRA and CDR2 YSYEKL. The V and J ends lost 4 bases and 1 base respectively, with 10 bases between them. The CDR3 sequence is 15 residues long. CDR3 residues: CASSPSGVNTGELFF. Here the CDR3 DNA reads TGCGCCAGCAGCCCGTCGGGGGTGAACACCGGGGAGCTGTTTTTT.

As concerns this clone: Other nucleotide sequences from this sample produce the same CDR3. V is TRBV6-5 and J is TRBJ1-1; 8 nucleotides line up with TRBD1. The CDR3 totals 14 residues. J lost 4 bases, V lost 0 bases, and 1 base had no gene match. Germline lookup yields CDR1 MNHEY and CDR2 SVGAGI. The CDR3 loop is CASSYSTGGTEAFF. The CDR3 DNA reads TGTGCCAGCAGTTACTCAACAGGGGGCACTGAAGCTTTCTTT.

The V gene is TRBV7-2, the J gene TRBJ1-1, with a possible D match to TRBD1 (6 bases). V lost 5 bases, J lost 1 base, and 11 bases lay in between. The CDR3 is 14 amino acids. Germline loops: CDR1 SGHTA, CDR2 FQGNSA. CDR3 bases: TGTGCCAGCAGCCTCCTGGGGGCGAACACTGAAGCTTTCTTT. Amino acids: CASSLLGANTEAFF.

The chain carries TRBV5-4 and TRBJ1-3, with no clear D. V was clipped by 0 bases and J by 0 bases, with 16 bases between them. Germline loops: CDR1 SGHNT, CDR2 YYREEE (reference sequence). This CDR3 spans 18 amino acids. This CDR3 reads CASSLDIGQLHSGNTIYF. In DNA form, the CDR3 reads TGTGCCAGCAGCTTGGACATTGGGCAGCTCCACTCTGGAAACACCATATATTTT.

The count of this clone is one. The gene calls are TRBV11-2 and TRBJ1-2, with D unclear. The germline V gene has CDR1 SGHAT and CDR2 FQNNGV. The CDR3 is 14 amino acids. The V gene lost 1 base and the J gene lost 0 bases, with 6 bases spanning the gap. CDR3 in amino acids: CASSLGLANYGYTF. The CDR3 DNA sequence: TGTGCCAGCAGCTTAGGCCTAGCTAACTATGGCTACACCTTC. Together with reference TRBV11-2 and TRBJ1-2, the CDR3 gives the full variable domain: EAGVAQSPRYKIIEKRQSVAFWCNPISGHATLYWYQQILGQGPKLLIQFQNNGVVDDSQLPKDRFSAERLKGVDSTLKIQPAKLEDSAVYLCASSLGLANYGYTFGSGTRLTVV.

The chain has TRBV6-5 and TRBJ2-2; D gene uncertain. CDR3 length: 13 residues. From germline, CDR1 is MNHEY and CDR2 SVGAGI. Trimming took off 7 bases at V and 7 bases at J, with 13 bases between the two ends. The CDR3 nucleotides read TGTGCCAGCACCCTAAATCCCCTCGGGGAGCTGTTTTTT. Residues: CASTLNPLGELFF.

Here the CDR3 reads CAWSRGDYNEQFF. The CDR3 DNA reads TGTGCCTGGAGTCGGGGGGACTACAATGAGCAGTTCTTC. The rearrangement joins TRBV30 to TRBJ2-1, with 7 bases lining up with TRBD2. The CDR3 consists of 13 residues. Trimming at V came to 2 bases and at J to 3 bases, leaving 1 base not matched to a gene. Germline V gene lookup returns CDR1 GTSNPN and CDR2 SVGIG (reference sequence).

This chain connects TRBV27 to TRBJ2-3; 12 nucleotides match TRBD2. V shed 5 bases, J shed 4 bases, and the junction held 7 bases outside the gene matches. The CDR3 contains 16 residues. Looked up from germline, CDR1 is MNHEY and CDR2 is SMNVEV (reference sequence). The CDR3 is CASSPGLAGPSDTQYF. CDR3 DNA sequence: TGTGCCAGCAGTCCCGGACTAGCGGGGCCGTCAGATACGCAGTATTTT.

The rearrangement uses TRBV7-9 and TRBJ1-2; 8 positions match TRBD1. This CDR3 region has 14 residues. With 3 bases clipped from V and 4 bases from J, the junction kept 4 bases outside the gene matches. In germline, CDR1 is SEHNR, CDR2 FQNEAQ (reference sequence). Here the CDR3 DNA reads TGTGCCAGCAGCTTTCCAGGGGGCACCTATGGCTACACCTTC. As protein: CASSFPGGTYGYTF.

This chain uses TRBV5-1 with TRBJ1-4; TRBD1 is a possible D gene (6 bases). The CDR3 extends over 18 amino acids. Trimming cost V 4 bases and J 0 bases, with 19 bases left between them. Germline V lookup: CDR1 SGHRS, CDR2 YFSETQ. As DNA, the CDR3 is TGCGCCAGCAGCAATCTACCTGGACAGCCTGCAACTAATGAAAAACTGTTTTTT. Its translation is CASSNLPGQPATNEKLFF.

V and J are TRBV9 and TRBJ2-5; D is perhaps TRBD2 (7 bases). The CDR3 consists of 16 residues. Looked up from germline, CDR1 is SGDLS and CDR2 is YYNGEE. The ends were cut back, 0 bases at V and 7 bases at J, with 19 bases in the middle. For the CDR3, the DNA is TGTGCCAGCAGCGTAGCTCAAGGGGGGGTGATGGGGACCCAGTACTTC. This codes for CASSVAQGGVMGTQYF.

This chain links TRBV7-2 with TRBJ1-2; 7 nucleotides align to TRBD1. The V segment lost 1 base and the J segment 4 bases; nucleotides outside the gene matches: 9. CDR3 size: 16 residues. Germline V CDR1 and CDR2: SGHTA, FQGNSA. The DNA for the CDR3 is TGTGCCAGCAGCTTAGGTCTAGGGGGCCCAAGCTATGGCTACACCTTC. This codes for CASSLGLGGPSYGYTF.